The 31 T cell receptor beta chains below come from one sample, sequenced in a study of blood T cell repertoires in COVID-19. The method was immunoSEQ multiplex PCR; TCRdb's version includes in-frame clones alone and lacks a portion of them. The table records 300,000 to 350,000 clones, 88% of them present only once. The sequenced sample was peripheral blood. The source of these receptors is a woman in her sixties or seventies with COVID-19, enrolled during active disease.

The CDR3, as DNA: TGTGCCAGCAGCGCTTTAATCAGCAGGCCCGACACCTTC. Its protein is CASSALISRPDTF. The chain joins TRBV6-5 to TRBJ1-2; D is undetermined. Trimming shortened V by 6 bases and J by 12 bases, and 20 bases separated the two germline ends. Germline V gene lookup returns CDR1 MNHEY and CDR2 SVGAGI. The CDR3 sequence is 13 residues long.

J is TRBJ1-6 and V is TRBV7-2, with a possible D match to TRBD1 (6 bases). CDR3 length equals 13 residues. Trimming shortened V by 1 base and J by 15 bases, and 13 bases separated the two germline ends. CDR1 and CDR2 (germline): SGHTA, FQGNSA. The CDR3 region is CASSLGGGSRLHF. The CDR3 coding sequence is TGTGCCAGCAGCTTAGGGGGGGGCTCGCGCCTCCACTTT.

This chain uses TRBV11-2 with TRBJ1-2; no clear D gene. The CDR3 spans 13 residues. Germline V lookup: CDR1 SGHAT, CDR2 FQNNGV. Trimming left V 4 bases short and J 0 bases short, with 6 bases between. CDR3 amino acids: CASSSVANYGYTF. The CDR3 nucleotides read TGTGCCAGCAGCTCCGTAGCTAACTATGGCTACACCTTC.

The chain joins TRBV6-4 to TRBJ1-1; TRBD1 agrees at 7 bases. V shed 6 bases, J shed 4 bases, and the junction held 5 bases outside the gene matches. The CDR3 is 13 amino acids. Per the germline V gene, CDR1 is MRHNA and CDR2 is SNTAGT. The CDR3 region has the DNA TGTGCCAGCAGCAGGGACAGTGTCACTGAAGCTTTCTTT. It specifies CASSRDSVTEAFF.

V usage is TRBV18 and J usage is TRBJ1-2, with D hard to call. V lost 4 bases and J 8 bases, leaving 11 bases between the germline ends. This CDR3 has 12 residues. CDR1 and CDR2 (germline): KGHSH, LQKENI. CDR3 protein: CASSRLKEGYTF. For the CDR3, the DNA is TGTGCCAGCTCACGGCTTAAAGAAGGCTACACCTTC. The full variable domain, its missing parts supplied by reference TRBV18 and TRBJ1-2, is NAGVMQNPRHLVRRRGQEARLRCSPMKGHSHVYWYRQLPEEGLKFMVYLQKENIIDESGMPKERFSAEFPKEGPSILRIQQVVRGDSAAYFCASSRLKEGYTFGSGTRLTVV.

This chain links TRBV13 with TRBJ1-2; 8 bases align to TRBD1. The CDR3 sequence is 18 residues long. V was clipped by 3 bases and J by 0 bases; unmatched bases: 12. Germline CDR1 reads PRHDT; CDR2 reads FYEKMQ (reference sequence). CDR3 loop: CASSFRTGLELANYGYTF. The CDR3 coding sequence is TGTGCCAGCAGCTTCAGGACAGGGCTGGAACTAGCTAACTATGGCTACACCTTC.

The chain is built from TRBV5-1 and TRBJ1-1; weak D call: TRBD1 (6 bases). Germline values: CDR1 SGHRS, CDR2 YFSETQ. CDR3 length: 15 amino acids. Trimming removed 0 bases at V and 4 bases at J, with 13 bases between. The CDR3 DNA follows: TGCGCCAGCAGCTTGGTAATGGACAGAAGCACTGAAGCTTTCTTT. Translating it yields CASSLVMDRSTEAFF.

The chain carries TRBV30 and TRBJ1-5; TRBD1 is a possible D gene (5 bases). The germline gives CDR1 GTSNPN, CDR2 SVGIG (reference sequence). V was shortened by 0 bases and J by 4 bases, with 13 bases between the two germline ends. This CDR3 region has 15 residues. The CDR3 loop reads CAWSVGVGRNQPQHF. CDR3 in DNA: TGTGCCTGGAGTGTAGGGGTGGGCAGAAATCAGCCCCAGCATTTT.

The chain joins TRBV6-5 to TRBJ2-2, with unresolved D. V lost 2 bases to trimming and J lost 4 bases, with 5 bases between them. The CDR3 contains 13 residues. Germline assignment: CDR1 MNHEY and CDR2 SVGAGI. The CDR3 nucleotides read TGTGCCAGCAGTTACGCTAGCACCGGGGAGCTGTTTTTT. This sequence encodes CASSYASTGELFF.

V is TRBV5-1 and J is TRBJ1-2; D uncertain. Trimming removed 7 bases from V and 0 bases from J, with 22 bases in between. The CDR3 length is 17 residues. CDR1 is SGHRS and CDR2 is YFSETQ in the germline V gene. The CDR3 nucleotides read TGCGCCAGCCGCTCCCTCCCCCTCGACAATGCTAACTATGGCTACACCTTC. Amino acids: CASRSLPLDNANYGYTF.

The chain uses TRBV19 and TRBJ1-2; D may be TRBD1 (6 bases). Germline V gene data show CDR1 as LNHDA and CDR2 as SQIVND (reference sequence). The CDR3 loop spans 13 amino acids. Deletions cut 5 bases from V and 8 bases from J, with 15 bases between. The CDR3: CASSSQGSNGYTF. The CDR3, as DNA: TGTGCCAGTAGTTCACAGGGATCGAACGGCTACACCTTC.

This clone was counted once. This chain connects TRBV19 to TRBJ1-5, with D tentatively TRBD1 (6 bases). CDR1 is LNHDA, CDR2 SQIVND, per germline (reference sequence). V shed 7 bases and J shed 0 bases, with 10 bases lying between them. The CDR3 is made up of 14 amino acids. CDR3 sequence (DNA): TGTGCCAGTAAGGGGGTGGATAGCAATCAGCCCCAGCATTTT. Its translation: CASKGVDSNQPQHF.

This clone was observed once. This chain joins TRBV6-5 and TRBJ1-5, with a weak D call TRBD1 (6 bases). V shed 6 bases and J shed 5 bases, with 14 bases lying between them. Germline CDR1 is MNHEY and CDR2 is SVGAGI. This CDR3 has 14 residues. The CDR3, as DNA: TGTGCCAGCAGGGGGGCCATGTGGGATCAGCCCCAGCATTTT. This gives the protein CASRGAMWDQPQHF.

Here the CDR3 reads CASSLGTGDTGELFF. CDR3 coding DNA: TGTGCCAGCTCACTCGGGACAGGGGACACCGGGGAGCTGTTTTTT. The rearrangement uses TRBV18 and TRBJ2-2; 10 nucleotides align to TRBD1. V lost 4 bases and J lost 3; bases outside the gene matches: 2. This CDR3 has 15 residues. CDR1 is KGHSH and CDR2 is LQKENI in the germline V gene.

The chain carries TRBV27 and TRBJ2-5, with 14 bases that match TRBD2. The CDR3 runs 15 residues. Germline-derived CDR1 and CDR2 are MNHEY and SMNVEV (reference sequence). The V segment lost 3 bases and the J segment 5 bases; nucleotides outside the gene matches: 2. The CDR3 region is CASSLGLAGAETQYF. The CDR3 DNA is TGTGCCAGCAGTTTGGGACTAGCGGGGGCCGAGACCCAGTACTTC.

The rearrangement uses TRBV18 and TRBJ1-1, with a weak D call TRBD1 (6 bases). This CDR3 region has 15 residues. V was trimmed by 0 bases and J by 1 base, leaving 9 bases between them. Germline V gene data show CDR1 as KGHSH and CDR2 as LQKENI. The CDR3 nucleotides are TGTGCCAGCTCACCACCGGGGGGGGCGAACACTGAAGCTTTCTTT. Translated: CASSPPGGANTEAFF.

V usage is TRBV2 and J usage is TRBJ1-2, with a weak D call TRBD1 (6 bases). Deletions cut 0 bases from V and 4 bases from J, with 12 bases between. CDR3 length: 15 residues. CDR1 is SNHLY and CDR2 is FYNNEI in the germline V gene. Here the CDR3 reads CASSEAKGVTYGYTF. The CDR3 bases are TGTGCCAGCAGTGAAGCGAAGGGGGTTACCTATGGCTACACCTTC.

The chain carries TRBV2 and TRBJ1-1; D not resolved. The V gene lost 3 bases and the J gene lost 3 bases, with 11 bases spanning the gap. Germline lookup yields CDR1 SNHLY and CDR2 FYNNEI. The CDR3 totals 14 residues. The chain's CDR3 is CASSDLGRDTEAFF. Written as DNA, the CDR3 is TGTGCCAGCAGTGACTTGGGGAGGGACACTGAAGCTTTCTTT.

This clone has just one count. The genes are TRBV30 and TRBJ2-7; weak D call: TRBD1 (7 bases). This CDR3 is 14 amino acids long. V lost 1 base and J lost 4, with 14 bases in between. Germline CDR1 reads GTSNPN; CDR2 reads SVGIG (reference sequence). The CDR3 DNA reads TGTGCCTGGAGTGGGGTCAGGGGGGCGTACGAGCAGTACTTC. Its translation: CAWSGVRGAYEQYF.

The rearrangement joins TRBV24-1 to TRBJ2-2; TRBD2 matches 15 bases. The CDR3 extends over 19 amino acids. Per the germline V gene, CDR1 is KGHDR and CDR2 is SFDVKD. V was clipped by 0 bases and J by 3 bases; unmatched bases: 4. In DNA, the CDR3 is TGTGCCACCAGTGATTTGCCGGGACTAGCGGGGGGTTACACCGGGGAGCTGTTTTTT. It yields the protein CATSDLPGLAGGYTGELFF.

The table lists this clone with a few counts. The V call is TRBV5-1, the J call TRBJ1-2; D call uncertain. Germline CDR1 is SGHRS and CDR2 is YFSETQ. The V and J ends lost 0 bases and 1 base respectively, with 7 bases between them. This CDR3 comprises 14 residues. In nucleotides, the CDR3 is TGCGCCAGCAGCTTGGGCAGTTTTAACTATGGCTACACCTTC. Protein product: CASSLGSFNYGYTF. Together with reference TRBV5-1 and TRBJ1-2, the CDR3 gives the full variable domain: KAGVTQTPRYLIKTRGQQVTLSCSPISGHRSVSWYQQTPGQGLQFLFEYFSETQRNKGNFPGRFSGRQFSNSRSEMNVSTLELGDSALYLCASSLGSFNYGYTFGSGTRLTVV.

The CDR3 bases are TGTGCCAGCAGCTCCTTGAAGGGGACAGAAGAAAAACTGTTTTTT. It encodes CASSSLKGTEEKLFF. The chain links TRBV21-1 to TRBJ1-4; TRBD1 was called by the table and not checked on the DNA. TRBV21-1 is listed as a pseudogene. The CDR3 runs to 15 residues.

This clone was found once. The V call is TRBV24-1, the J call TRBJ2-1, with TRBD2 matching 7 bases. V lost 2 bases, J lost 0 bases, and 3 bases stayed unmatched. CDR3 size: 16 residues. Germline loops: CDR1 KGHDR, CDR2 SFDVKD. The DNA for the CDR3 is TGTGCCACCAGTGATTCCGGGGGGTACTCCTACAATGAGCAGTTCTTC. Protein product: CATSDSGGYSYNEQFF.

The rearrangement links TRBV15 to TRBJ2-7; 7 nucleotides match TRBD1. This CDR3 has 15 amino acids. Germline V CDR1 and CDR2: LNHNV, YYDKDF (reference sequence). Trimming removed 1 base from V and 3 bases from J; junction bases left unmatched: 6. The CDR3 spells CATSRVGSGGYEQYF. Here the CDR3 DNA reads TGTGCCACCAGCAGAGTAGGATCAGGGGGCTACGAGCAGTACTTC.

This clone was counted once. V gene TRBV18 combines with J gene TRBJ1-2, with 8 bases matching TRBD1. V lost 6 bases and J lost 0; bases outside the gene matches: 12. Germline values: CDR1 KGHSH, CDR2 LQKENI. CDR3 length: 17 residues. The CDR3 coding sequence is TGTGCCAGCTCTCAGGGGGCTGGCCACGCAACTAACTATGGCTACACCTTC. This sequence encodes CASSQGAGHATNYGYTF.

The V call is TRBV28, the J call TRBJ1-2, with 9 bases fitting TRBD1. V lost 5 bases to trimming and J lost 6 bases; unmatched junction nucleotides: 4. Germline-derived CDR1 and CDR2 are MDHEN and SYDVKM. The CDR3 runs 13 residues. The CDR3 bases are TGTGCCAGCAGTACACAGGGGGCGCATGGCTACACCTTC. Its protein is CASSTQGAHGYTF.

The gene calls are TRBV2 and TRBJ1-1; weak D call: TRBD1 (5 bases). The CDR3 sequence is 14 residues long. With 5 bases removed from V and 1 base from J, the gap between germline ends came to 11 bases. CDR1 and CDR2 from the germline V gene are SNHLY and FYNNEI. This CDR3 is CASSLEGWNTEAFF. DNA of the CDR3: TGTGCCAGCAGTTTGGAGGGGTGGAACACTGAAGCTTTCTTT.

There are a few counts of this clone. The chain employs TRBV27 and TRBJ1-6; D remains unclear. Germline lookup yields CDR1 MNHEY and CDR2 SMNVEV (reference sequence). This CDR3 has 13 amino acids. Trimming took off 8 bases at V and 0 bases at J, with 5 bases between the two ends. CDR3 in amino acids: CASGSSYNSPLHF. CDR3 DNA: TGTGCCAGCGGTAGCTCCTATAATTCACCCCTCCACTTT.

The chain carries TRBV24-1 and TRBJ2-3; possibly TRBD1 for D (6 bases). CDR1 is KGHDR and CDR2 is SFDVKD in the germline V gene. Trimming left V 5 bases short and J 1 base short, with 12 bases between. This CDR3 spans 15 amino acids. CDR3 DNA: TGTGCCACCAGTGGGACCGGGACACGCACAGATACGCAGTATTTT. Translation gives CATSGTGTRTDTQYF.

The chain joins TRBV5-1 to TRBJ1-2; 8 bases are a match to TRBD1. J was trimmed by 6 bases and V by 1 base; bases with no gene match: 8. This CDR3 contains 15 residues. CDR1 and CDR2 from the germline V gene are SGHRS and YFSETQ. CDR3 nucleotides: TGCGCCAGCAGCTTGCTTGAGACAGGGGTTAATGGCTACACCTTC. Residues: CASSLLETGVNGYTF.

The gene calls are TRBV10-2 and TRBJ1-2; the match to TRBD1 covers 9 bases. V lost 6 bases and J lost 8; bases outside the gene matches: 7. The germline V gene has CDR1 WSHSY and CDR2 SAAADI. The CDR3 runs 13 residues. DNA for the CDR3: TGCGCCAGCAGCGGGGACAGGGTAATGGGCTACACCTTC. Its translation is CASSGDRVMGYTF.